This T cell receptor beta chain was obtained from a study of CD8 T cells in ankylosing spondylitis. This clonotype was counted many times. Its specificity is not known. Making use of molecular barcodes, quantitative 5'-RACE generated TCR beta libraries. TCRdb reanalysed the 5' RACE reads using MiXCR and keeps one entry per CDR3 protein. Here the sample spans a few hundred thousand distinct CDR3 sequences, roughly an eighth being singletons. Study-wide results and limits: Blood of patients with ankylosing spondylitis appeared to be characterized by a TCR beta motif of several highly homologous variants.

This TCR was sampled from a male donor with ankylosing spondylitis. Source material: blood, either unsorted or a sorted T cell fraction (not recorded which).

Here the CDR3 DNA reads TGCGCCAGCAGCTTGCGGACAGGGGAAACCGGGGAGCTGTTTTTT. Amino acid sequence: CASSLRTGETGELFF. J is TRBJ2-2 and V is TRBV5-1; 9 bases line up with TRBD1. This CDR3 has 15 residues. The V gene's germline CDR1 is SGHRS and CDR2 YFSETQ. After removal of 1 base from V and 5 bases from J, the junction contained 3 bases not matched to a gene.